The text below deals with one T cell receptor beta chain. Its cognate antigen has yet to be identified. Base qualities are missing; no much larger clone stands one base away. CDR3 length: 16 amino acids, cysteine to phenylalanine. Kept here is only the CDR3 DNA, which spans 48 bases and is read in frame from base 1. Trimming takes 4 bases off V and 8 bases off J; junction bases not matched to a gene: 12. In the germline V gene, CDR1 corresponds to SNHLY and CDR2 to FYNNEI. The immunoSEQ Assay, a bias-controlled multiplex PCR, was used to amplify TCRbeta CDR3 regions from genomic DNA. The study's processing was this. Nucleated cell counts per sample were estimated from amplification of reference gene primers within the assay. To quantify the absolute abundance of each unique TCRbeta CDR3 rearrangement, sequence reads were collapsed and filtered. For each sample, productive Simpson clonality was calculated as the square root of Simpson's diversity index over productive rearrangements. TCRdb holds this immuneACCESS table with in-frame rearrangements only. Some clones are missing; in checked studies, unresolved V genes explain under half, and the rest has no known cause. V and J calls and clone size are as listed in that table; D and trimming were resolved from the DNA. The sample records roughly 430,000 clones, roughly 86% of which are singletons. The top ten clones comprise approximately 2.1% of the sample.

Enrolling through a virtual design, the prospective study's participants ranged in age from roughly 18 to 90 years and lived across about two dozen United States geographic areas. In the prospective study, participants were assigned to cohorts based on the clinical history participants reported in a screening survey and a study questionnaire. In the prospective study, mobile phlebotomists collected whole blood, serum and a nasopharyngeal or oropharyngeal swab from each participant. Additional blood draws and questionnaires over an approximately 2-month period could optionally be provided by prospective study participants. Prospective study blood samples were shipped either frozen or at room temperature before DNA extraction. The data stem from a study of blood T cell repertoires in COVID-19 (dated by TCRdb to 2020 to 2022). Notes on the research overall: The collaborator samples originated in the United States, Italy and Spain and spanned the acute and convalescent phases of COVID-19. The material from the prospective study consisted of cDNA or gDNA derived from T cells, B-cell-depleted T cells, or PBMCs. Subjects who had been exposed to COVID-19, were actively infected with it, or had recovered from it provided the deeply sampled blood TCRbeta repertoires that made up the dataset. The repertoires were released in a freely available public database intended as a resource for research on the immune response to SARS-CoV-2. The samples were drawn from two sources: the first 160 participants of the ongoing ImmuneRACE study, and 950 to 1,500 subjects contributed by 6 global collaborators. A de-identified subject ID, COVID-19 status, age in years and sex were almost always included in the sample metadata. Where HLA class I and class II types were available, the types were taken from metadata supplied by the sample provider, not from assay-based typing.

General conclusions and limits of the study: The quantity of clinical and demographic metadata differed by source and by participant and was supplied without curation.

The material sequenced was PBMCs or T cells enriched from blood (not recorded which). The sequence was obtained from a woman aged 40 to 55 with acute COVID-19. The rearrangement joined TRBV2 to TRBJ1-4; the central 8 bases match TRBD1. CDR3 sequence: CASSVPGGASLEKLFF. The nucleotide sequence reads as follows: TGTGCCAGCAGTGTCCCAGGGGGCGCTTCTTTGGAAAAACTGTTTTTT.